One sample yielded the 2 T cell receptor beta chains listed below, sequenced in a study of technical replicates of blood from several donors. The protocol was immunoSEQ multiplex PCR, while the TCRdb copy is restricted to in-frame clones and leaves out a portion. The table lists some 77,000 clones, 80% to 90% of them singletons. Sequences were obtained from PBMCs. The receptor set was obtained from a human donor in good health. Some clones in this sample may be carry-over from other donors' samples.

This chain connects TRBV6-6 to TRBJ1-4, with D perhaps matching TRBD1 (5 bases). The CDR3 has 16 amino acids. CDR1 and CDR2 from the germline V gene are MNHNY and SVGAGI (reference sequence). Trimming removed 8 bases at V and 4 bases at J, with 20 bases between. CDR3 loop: CASRGGQGRVNEKLFF. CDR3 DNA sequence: TGTGCCAGCCGTGGTGGGCAGGGTAGAGTTAATGAAAAACTGTTTTTT.

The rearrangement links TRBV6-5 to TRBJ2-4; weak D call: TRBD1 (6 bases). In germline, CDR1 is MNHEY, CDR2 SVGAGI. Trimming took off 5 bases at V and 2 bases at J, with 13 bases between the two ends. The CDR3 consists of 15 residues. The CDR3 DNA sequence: TGTGCCAGCAGTCCTAAGGACAGTCCCAAAAACATTCAGTACTTC. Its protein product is CASSPKDSPKNIQYF.